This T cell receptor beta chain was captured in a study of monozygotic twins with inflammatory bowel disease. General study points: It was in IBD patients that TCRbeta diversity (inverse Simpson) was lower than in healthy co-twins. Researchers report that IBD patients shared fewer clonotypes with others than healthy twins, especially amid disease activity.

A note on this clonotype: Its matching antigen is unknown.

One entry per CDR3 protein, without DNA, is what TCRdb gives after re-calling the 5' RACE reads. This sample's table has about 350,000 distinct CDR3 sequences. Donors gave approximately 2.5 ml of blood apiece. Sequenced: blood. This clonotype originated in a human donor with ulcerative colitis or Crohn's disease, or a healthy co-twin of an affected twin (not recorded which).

This CDR3 is CASSLTWETQYF. The rearrangement links TRBV6-2 or TRBV6-3 to TRBJ2-5. Germline CDR1 is MNHEY and CDR2 is SVGEGT. The CDR3 contains 12 residues.